These 22 T cell receptor beta chains originate from one sample sequenced in a study of blood T cells in healthy people across ages. Combining a sample-barcoded 5' primer with a J-beta primer mix, a second PCR ran for roughly 6 to 11 cycles. One entry per CDR3 protein, called by TCRdb with MiXCR from the 5' RACE reads. The sample holds 800,000 or so distinct CDR3 sequences, roughly 60% seen once. Material: blood. The receptors were gathered from a man aged 25-45 years in good health.

This clonotype was detected once. The rearrangement joins TRBV28 to TRBJ2-5; TRBD2 is a possible D gene (5 bases). V gave up 3 bases and J gave up 9 bases, with 8 bases separating them. The length of the CDR3 is 11 residues. Germline loops: CDR1 MDHEN, CDR2 SYDVKM. The CDR3 sequence is CASSFTRAQYF. For the CDR3, the DNA is TGTGCCAGCAGTTTTACTAGAGCCCAGTACTTC.

The chain recombines TRBV6-6 with TRBJ1-5; TRBD1 agrees at 7 bases. V shed 4 bases, J shed 3 bases, and the junction held 9 bases outside the gene matches. Germline CDR1 is MNHNY and CDR2 is SVGAGI (reference sequence). This CDR3 comprises 16 residues. CDR3 in amino acids: CASSSSRGGANQPQHF. In DNA form, the CDR3 reads TGTGCCAGCAGTTCGTCCAGGGGGGGGGCCAATCAGCCCCAGCATTTT.

The sample holds one count of this clonotype. The junction departs from the called germline gene at one end, perhaps through a read error. The gene calls are TRBV10-3 and TRBJ2-1; tentative D call: TRBD1 (6 bases). Germline V gives CDR1 ENHRY, CDR2 SYGVKD. The CDR3 is 15 residues long. The DNA of the CDR3 is TGTGCCATCAAGGGGGACCGCGGCTCCTACAAGGAGCAGTTCTTC. The encoded protein is CAIKGDRGSYKEQFF.

This clonotype was seen at least ten times. The rearrangement uses TRBV20-1 and TRBJ1-5; D call uncertain. The CDR3 extends over 13 amino acids. The V gene lost 3 bases and the J gene lost 0 bases, with 6 bases spanning the gap. The germline gives CDR1 DFQATT, CDR2 SNEGSKA (reference sequence). CDR3 amino acids: CSASSYSNQPQHF. The CDR3 nucleotides read TGCAGTGCTAGTTCCTATAGCAATCAGCCCCAGCATTTT.

The rearrangement joins TRBV7-2 to TRBJ2-2; D is unresolved. Deletions cut 1 base from V and 3 bases from J, with 3 bases between. From germline, CDR1 is SGHTA and CDR2 FQGNSA. The CDR3 consists of 13 residues. This CDR3 is CASSLGYTGELFF. DNA of the CDR3: TGTGCCAGCAGCTTAGGCTACACCGGGGAGCTGTTTTTT.

This sequence joins TRBV4-2 and TRBJ2-5; D is unresolved. V was cut by 0 bases and J by 2 bases, with 10 bases left in between. Germline V gene data show CDR1 as LGHNA and CDR2 as YNFKEQ. This CDR3 has 15 amino acids. The CDR3 nucleotides read TGTGCCAGCAGCCAAGATCTAGGGAAGCAAGAGACCCAGTACTTC. Protein sequence: CASSQDLGKQETQYF.

The gene calls are TRBV5-6 and TRBJ2-1, with 9 bases aligning to TRBD2. CDR3 length: 16 amino acids. Germline lookup yields CDR1 SGHDT and CDR2 YYEEEE. V shed 0 bases and J 9 bases; nucleotides not matched to a gene: 10. CDR3 loop: CASSLGAGGRTSEQFF. Here the CDR3 DNA reads TGTGCCAGCAGCTTGGGGGCGGGGGGGCGGACAAGTGAGCAGTTCTTC.

V gene TRBV6-2 or TRBV6-3 combines with J gene TRBJ1-1; D gene uncertain. In germline, CDR1 is MNHEY, CDR2 SVGEGT. V shed 1 base and J shed 2 bases, with 8 bases lying between them. The CDR3 loop spans 14 amino acids. The CDR3 DNA sequence: TGTGCCAGCAGTTACTTCCTCAAAAACACTGAAGCTTTCTTT. It encodes CASSYFLKNTEAFF.

This clonotype occurred a few times. The chain links TRBV4-2 to TRBJ2-7, with 9 nucleotides matching TRBD2. Per the germline V gene, CDR1 is LGHNA and CDR2 is YNFKEQ. The CDR3 is made up of 15 amino acids. Losses at the gene ends were 3 bases for V and 3 bases for J; bases not matched to a gene: 6. CDR3: CASSHGASGDYEQYF. The CDR3 bases are TGTGCCAGCAGCCACGGCGCTAGCGGGGACTACGAGCAGTACTTC.

The J gene is TRBJ2-5, the V gene TRBV28; D may be TRBD2 (6 bases). This CDR3 region has 15 residues. In germline, CDR1 is MDHEN, CDR2 SYDVKM. V was pared by 7 bases and J by 4 bases, with 19 bases between. CDR3 in DNA: TGTGCCAGCATCAAAATTTTCGGGGGTTCAGAGACCCAGTACTTC. This encodes CASIKIFGGSETQYF.

V gene TRBV20-1 combines with J gene TRBJ2-5; 9 nucleotides match TRBD1. With 0 bases clipped from V and 11 bases from J, the junction kept 22 bases outside the gene matches. The CDR3 consists of 18 residues. Per the germline V gene, CDR1 is DFQATT and CDR2 is SNEGSKA (reference sequence). The CDR3 reads CSARDTTGGSAVGNEQYF. CDR3 DNA sequence: TGCAGTGCTAGAGATACGACAGGGGGTTCGGCCGTCGGCAATGAGCAGTACTTC.

This chain uses TRBV20-1 with TRBJ2-7, with a tentative D call TRBD2 (5 bases). Trimming shortened V by 2 bases and J by 0 bases, and 11 bases separated the two germline ends. CDR3 length equals 14 residues. Germline CDR1 is DFQATT and CDR2 is SNEGSKA (reference sequence). CDR3 region: CSARNWAGSYEQYF. CDR3 nucleotides: TGCAGTGCTAGAAATTGGGCGGGCTCCTACGAGCAGTACTTC.

The rearrangement links TRBV7-9 to TRBJ2-5; 7 bases align to TRBD2. CDR1 and CDR2 (germline): SEHNR, FQNEAQ (reference sequence). The CDR3 is 15 residues long. The V segment lost 4 bases and the J segment 6 bases; nucleotides outside the gene matches: 11. The CDR3 nucleotides are TGTGCCAGCAGCTCATCCCTGGGGGACTACCAGACCCAGTACTTC. This translates into CASSSSLGDYQTQYF.

The chain joins TRBV12-3 or TRBV12-4 to TRBJ1-5; D is undetermined. CDR3 length: 13 residues. The V and J ends lost 10 bases and 3 bases respectively, with 13 bases between them. CDR3 residues: CAIGLNDNQPQHF. The CDR3 DNA is TGTGCCATTGGGCTGAATGACAATCAGCCCCAGCATTTT.

This clonotype has just a few counts. V usage is TRBV7-9 and J usage is TRBJ2-7, with TRBD1 matching over 9 bases. V lost 3 bases and J lost 5; bases outside the gene matches: 5. The CDR3 covers 14 residues. CDR1 and CDR2 from the germline V gene are SEHNR and FQNEAQ (reference sequence). As DNA, the CDR3 is TGTGCCAGCAGCTTCCCGGGACAGGGAGACGAGCAGTACTTC. Protein: CASSFPGQGDEQYF.

The CDR3 reads CASSPPGQVLGAEQFF. DNA for the CDR3: TGTGCCAGCAGCCCCCCGGGACAGGTCTTAGGCGCTGAGCAGTTCTTC. This chain joins TRBV5-4 and TRBJ2-1; 8 bases line up with TRBD1. This CDR3 contains 16 residues. The V segment lost 4 bases and the J segment 9 bases; nucleotides outside the gene matches: 15. Germline V CDR1 and CDR2: SGHNT, YYREEE (reference sequence).

The table lists this clonotype with a count of one. A much larger clone lies a single base off, so this may be a read error. The chain links TRBV3-1 to TRBJ1-2, with D perhaps matching TRBD1 (5 bases). Germline CDR1 reads LGHDT; CDR2 reads YNNKEL (reference sequence). This CDR3 region has 13 residues. Trimming shortened V by 2 bases and J by 8 bases, and 12 bases separated the two germline ends. Here the CDR3 reads CASSQTRVNGYTF. The CDR3, as DNA: TGTGCCAGCAGCCAAACCAGGGTCAACGGCTACACCTTC.

This clonotype has just a few counts. The chain is built from TRBV4-2 and TRBJ1-2; D gene ambiguous. The V gene's germline CDR1 is LGHNA and CDR2 YNFKEQ. The V end was cut by 0 bases, the J end by 1 base, with 6 bases between. This CDR3 has 14 residues. The CDR3 sequence is CASSQDRDNYGYTF. The CDR3 DNA reads as TGTGCCAGCAGCCAAGATCGAGATAACTATGGCTACACCTTC.

The sample holds one count of this clonotype. One end of the junction does not line up with germline, which may come from a read error. CDR3 region: CAGSLEGMRFYEQYF. The CDR3 DNA reads TGCGCCGGCAGCTTGGAAGGCATGAGATTCTACGAGCAGTACTTC. V is TRBV5-1 and J is TRBJ2-7; unclear D gene. CDR1 is SGHRS, CDR2 YFSETQ, per germline. The CDR3 totals 15 residues.

A single count supports this clonotype. V gene TRBV9 combines with J gene TRBJ2-3; a possible D gene is TRBD2 (6 bases). V was shortened by 0 bases and J by 12 bases, with 11 bases between the two germline ends. CDR3 length: 12 amino acids. Germline-derived CDR1 and CDR2 are SGDLS and YYNGEE. The CDR3 nucleotides read TGTGCCAGCAGCGTAGAGTGGGGGGACCAGTATTTT. Amino acids: CASSVEWGDQYF.

The chain employs TRBV7-2 and TRBJ2-5; tentatively, D is TRBD1 (5 bases). The J call may not be correct, given that the DNA end is closer to TRBJ2-7. The CDR3 is made up of 13 amino acids. Germline CDR1 is SGHTA and CDR2 is FQGNSA. CDR3 DNA: TGTGCCAGCAGCTCCAACAGGTACACCGAGCAGTACTTC. Protein product: CASSSNRYTEQYF.

This chain uses TRBV15 with TRBJ1-6; the match to TRBD1 covers 7 bases. J lost 6 bases, V lost 3 bases, and 8 bases had no gene match. Per the germline V gene, CDR1 is LNHNV and CDR2 is YYDKDF (reference sequence). The CDR3 runs to 16 residues. The CDR3 DNA is TGTGCCACCAGCAGTTCCCGGGACAGATTTAATTCACCCCTCCACTTT. This sequence encodes CATSSSRDRFNSPLHF.